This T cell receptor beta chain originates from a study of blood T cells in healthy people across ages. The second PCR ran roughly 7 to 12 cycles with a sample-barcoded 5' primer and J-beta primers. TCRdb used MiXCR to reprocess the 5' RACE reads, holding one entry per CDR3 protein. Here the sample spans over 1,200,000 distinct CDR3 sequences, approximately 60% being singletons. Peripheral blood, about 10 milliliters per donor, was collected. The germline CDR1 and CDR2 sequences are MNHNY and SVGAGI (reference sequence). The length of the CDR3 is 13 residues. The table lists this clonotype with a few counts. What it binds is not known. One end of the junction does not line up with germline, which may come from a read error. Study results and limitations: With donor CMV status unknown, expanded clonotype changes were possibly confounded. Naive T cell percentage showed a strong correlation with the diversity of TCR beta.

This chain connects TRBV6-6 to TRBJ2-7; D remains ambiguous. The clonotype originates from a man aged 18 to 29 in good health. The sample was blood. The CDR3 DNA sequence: TGTGCCAGCAACCCAGATGTCTCCAACGAGCAGTACTTC. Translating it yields CASNPDVSNEQYF.